The T cell receptor (beta chain) described here comes from a study of cytomegalovirus exposure and HLA in healthy donors. The CDR3 covers 14 residues. CDR1 and CDR2 (germline): SGHDT, YYEEEE. V gave up 0 bases and J gave up 4 bases, with 8 bases separating them. 60 Vbeta and 13 Jbeta primers were used in PCR. Sequencing was performed with immunoSEQ multiplex PCR; in TCRdb, only in-frame clones are kept and a portion is missing. This table holds about 82,000 clones, approximately 69% found once. The sequencing input was PBMCs. This TCR was recovered from a man under 40 in good health and CMV-seropositive. The rearrangement joins TRBV5-6 to TRBJ2-1; D is possibly TRBD1 (5 bases). CDR3 DNA: TGTGCCAGCAGCTTGGGACAGCATTACAATGAGCAGTTCTTC. The encoded protein is CASSLGQHYNEQFF.